Detailed here is one TCR beta chain. The antigen remains undetermined. This sample is drawn from a study of T cell responses to AZD1222 COVID-19 vaccine. Study outcomes and limitations: Among AZD1222 vaccinees, only five or six were seropositive at baseline. Regions 160-218 and 743-854 held dominance among vaccine-associated CD4 TCRs, which spanned spike.

The CDR3 extends over 14 amino acids. V was shortened by 2 bases and J by 1 base, with 8 bases between the two germline ends. Germline CDR1 LNHDA, CDR2 SQIVND (reference sequence). Using immunoSEQ multiplex PCR, the repertoire was profiled, and TCRdb retains in-frame clones only, with some absent. The sample shows 140,000 to 150,000 clones, roughly 91% of them seen only once. The gene calls are TRBV19 and TRBJ1-2; D unresolved. This sequence originates from an adult in good health. This material consisted of peripheral blood, taken on day 0 of AZD1222 vaccination. The CDR3 sequence is CASSINGNNYGYTF. The CDR3, as DNA: TGTGCCAGTAGTATAAACGGTAATAACTATGGCTACACCTTC.